The clone carrying this T cell receptor (beta chain) occurred a few times. Other DNA sequences from this sample encode an identical CDR3 as well. V lost 0 bases, J lost 4 bases, and 7 bases lay in between. Germline CDR1 PRHDT, CDR2 FYEKMQ (reference sequence). CDR3 length: 14 amino acids. Generated by immunoSEQ multiplex PCR, the TCRdb table keeps only in-frame clones and is missing some. This table has a few hundred thousand clones, about nine tenths appearing once. The sample originates from a study of blood T cell repertoires in COVID-19. The chain is built from TRBV13 and TRBJ1-5; D gene unclear. Sample: PBMCs or T cells enriched from blood (not recorded which). The source of this sequence is a human donor in a cohort exposed to, infected with or recovered from COVID-19 (not recorded which). The donor label of this sample is uncertain. The CDR3: CASSLGGRNQPQHF. The CDR3 DNA reads as TGTGCCAGCAGCTTAGGTGGGCGTAATCAGCCCCAGCATTTT.